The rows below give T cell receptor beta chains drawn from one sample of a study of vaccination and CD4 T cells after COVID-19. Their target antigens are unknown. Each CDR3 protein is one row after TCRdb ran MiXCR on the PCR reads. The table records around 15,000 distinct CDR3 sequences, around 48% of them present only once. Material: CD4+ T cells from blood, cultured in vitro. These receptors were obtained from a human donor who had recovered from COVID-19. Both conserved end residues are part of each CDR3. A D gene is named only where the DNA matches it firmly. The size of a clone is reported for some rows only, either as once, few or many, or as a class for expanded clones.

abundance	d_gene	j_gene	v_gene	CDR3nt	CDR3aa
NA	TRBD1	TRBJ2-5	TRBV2	TGTGCCAGCAGCCGCGACAGGGGACGGGAGACCCAGTACTTC	CASSRDRGRETQYF
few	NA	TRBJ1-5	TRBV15	TGTGCCACCAGCAGAGGAGGGAATTTTGGCAATCAGCCCCAGCATTTT	CATSRGGNFGNQPQHF
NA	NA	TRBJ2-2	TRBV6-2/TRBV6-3	TGTGCCAGCAGTCGACAGGCCACGGACTTCGGGGAGCTGTTTTTT	CASSRQATDFGELFF
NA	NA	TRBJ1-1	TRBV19	TGTGCCAGTAGTATAGGTTCGTCTACTGCTGAAGCTTTCTTT	CASSIGSSTAEAFF
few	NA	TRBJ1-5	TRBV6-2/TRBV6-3	TGTGCCAGCAGAAACGGGGGGGTCGGTCAGCCCCAGCATTTT	CASRNGGVGQPQHF
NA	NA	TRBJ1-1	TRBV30	TGTGCCTTGGGAAACACTGAAGCTTTCTTT	CALGNTEAFF
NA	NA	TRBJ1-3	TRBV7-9	TGTGCCAGCAGCTTATTAGGTATACCTGGAAACACCATATATTTT	CASSLLGIPGNTIYF
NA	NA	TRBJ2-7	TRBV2	TGTGCCAGCGGAGGGGAATTCTACGAGCAGTACTTC	CASGGEFYEQYF
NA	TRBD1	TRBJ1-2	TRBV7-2	TGTGCCAGCAGCTCTTCGACAGGGAACTATGGCTACACCTTC	CASSSSTGNYGYTF
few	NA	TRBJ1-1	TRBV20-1	TGCAGTGCTAAGGGGGTAAACACTGAAGCTTTCTTT	CSAKGVNTEAFF
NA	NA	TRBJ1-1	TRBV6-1	TGTGCCAGCAACACCCCGGGAGGGGGGATCAATGAAGCTTTCTTT	CASNTPGGGINEAFF
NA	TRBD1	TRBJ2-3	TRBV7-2	TGTGCCAGCAGCCACAGGGGGCGTGGGAAGACGTATACGCAGTATTTT	CASSHRGRGKTYTQYF
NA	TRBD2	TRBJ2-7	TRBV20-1	TGCAGTGCTAGAGGGACGGGAGGTGTTCTCTACGAGCAGTACTTC	CSARGTGGVLYEQYF
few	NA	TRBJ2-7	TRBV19	TGTGCCAGTAGTATTCGGGTTTCTGAAAGCTCCTACGAGCAGTACTTC	CASSIRVSESSYEQYF
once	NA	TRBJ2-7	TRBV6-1	TGTGCCAGCAGATTGGACAGAACGAGCTCCTACGAGCAGTACTTC	CASRLDRTSSYEQYF
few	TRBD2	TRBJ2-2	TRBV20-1	TGCAGTGCTAGAATTGCGGGAGTTGACACCGGGGAGCTGTTTTTT	CSARIAGVDTGELFF
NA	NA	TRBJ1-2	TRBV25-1	TGTGCCAGCAGTGAATCGAGGAGCTATGGCTACACCTTC	CASSESRSYGYTF
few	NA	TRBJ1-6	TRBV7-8	TGTGCCAGCAGTTTAAATTCACCCCTCCACTTT	CASSLNSPLHF
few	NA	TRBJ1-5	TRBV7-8	TGTGCCAGCAGCTTATTGGACAGAACTAGCAATCAGCCCCAGCATTTT	CASSLLDRTSNQPQHF
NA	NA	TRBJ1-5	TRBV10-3	TGTGCCATCAGTGAGTCAGGGGTCTCGGGTCAGCCCCAGCATTTT	CAISESGVSGQPQHF
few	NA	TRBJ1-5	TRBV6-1	TGTGCCAGCAGTGGTGGGGGCTGGGATCAGCCCCAGCATTTT	CASSGGGWDQPQHF
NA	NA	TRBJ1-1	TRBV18	TGTGCCAGCTCACCACGAGGCAGGAACACTGAAGCTTTCTTT	CASSPRGRNTEAFF
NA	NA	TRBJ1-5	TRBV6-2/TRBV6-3	TGTGCCAGCAGTTACTCGAGAGGTACGGCTAATCAGCCCCAGCATTTT	CASSYSRGTANQPQHF
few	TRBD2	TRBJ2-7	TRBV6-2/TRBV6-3	TGTGCCAGCAGTTACGCGGCTAGCGGGGCTCCCTACGAGCAGTACTTC	CASSYAASGAPYEQYF
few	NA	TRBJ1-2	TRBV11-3	TGTGCCAGCAGCAAAACGTATAACTATGGCTACACCTTC	CASSKTYNYGYTF
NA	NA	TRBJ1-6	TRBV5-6	TGTGCCAGCAGCTTGGTAGGGCAGGGTATTGGATCACCCCTCCACTTT	CASSLVGQGIGSPLHF
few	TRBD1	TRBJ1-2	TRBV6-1	TGTGCCAGCAGAACCGGGACAGGGGGAGGCGGCTACACCTTC	CASRTGTGGGGYTF
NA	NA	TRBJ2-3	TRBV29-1	TGCAGCGTTGATAGCGGATTCACAGATACGCAGTATTTT	CSVDSGFTDTQYF
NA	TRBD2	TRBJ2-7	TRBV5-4	TGTGCCAGCAGCAAGGGACTAGCGGGTTTCTCCTACGAGCAGTACTTC	CASSKGLAGFSYEQYF
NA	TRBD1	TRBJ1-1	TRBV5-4	TGTGCCAGCAGCTTGGAGCGGACAGGGGGCGTGGGTTTCTTT	CASSLERTGGVGFF
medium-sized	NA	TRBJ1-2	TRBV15	TGTGCCACCAGCAGAGACAGGAACTATGGCTACACCTTC	CATSRDRNYGYTF
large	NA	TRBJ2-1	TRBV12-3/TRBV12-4	TGTGCCAGCAGTTGGACTGCCGTGGGAGAGCAGTTCTTC	CASSWTAVGEQFF
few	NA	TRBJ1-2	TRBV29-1	TGCAGCGTTGAAGACGGCGGGGCGCGCGGCTACACCTTC	CSVEDGGARGYTF
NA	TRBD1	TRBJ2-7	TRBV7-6	TGTGCCAGCAGCCAGTCCGCGGACAGGTCGTACGGCTGGCAGTACTTC	CASSQSADRSYGWQYF
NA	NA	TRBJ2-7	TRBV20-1	TGCAGTGCTACCTCCTGGGGGGCCTACGAGCAGTACTTC	CSATSWGAYEQYF
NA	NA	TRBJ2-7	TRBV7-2	TGTGCCAGCAGTCCCCGTCAAGGAGCTGGAGAGCAGTACTTC	CASSPRQGAGEQYF
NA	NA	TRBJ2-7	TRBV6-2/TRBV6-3	TGTGCCAGCAGTTACTATCCCAGCGGCGAGCAGTACTTC	CASSYYPSGEQYF
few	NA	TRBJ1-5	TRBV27	TGTGCCAGCAGTTCTGGTGAAGGAGTTAGCAATCAGCCCCAGCATTTT	CASSSGEGVSNQPQHF
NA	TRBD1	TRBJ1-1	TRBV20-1	TGCAGTGCCCCTAGACAGGGGGCAAGGAATACTGAAGCTTTCTTT	CSAPRQGARNTEAFF
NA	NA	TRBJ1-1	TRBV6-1	TGTGCCAGCAGACGGGGAGGCACTGAAGCTTTCTTT	CASRRGGTEAFF
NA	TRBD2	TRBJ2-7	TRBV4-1	TGCGCCAGCAGCCAAGCAGGCCCCCGCCACGGGGGGTCCTCCTACGAGCAGTACTTC	CASSQAGPRHGGSSYEQYF
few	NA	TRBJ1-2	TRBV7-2	TGTGCCAGCAGCTTCCAGCACCATGATGGCTACACCTTC	CASSFQHHDGYTF
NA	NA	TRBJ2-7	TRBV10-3	TGTGCCATCAGTGAAACAGGGCTTTCCTACGAGCAGTACTTC	CAISETGLSYEQYF
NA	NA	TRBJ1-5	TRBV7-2	TGTGCCAGCAGCCGACTGCTTAGCAATCAGCCCCAGCATTTT	CASSRLLSNQPQHF
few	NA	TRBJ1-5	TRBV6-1	TGTGCCAGCACCCCCTATAATCAGCCCCAGCATTTT	CASTPYNQPQHF
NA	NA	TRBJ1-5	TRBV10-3	TGTGCCATCAAAGACGGAGATCAGCCCCAGCATTTT	CAIKDGDQPQHF
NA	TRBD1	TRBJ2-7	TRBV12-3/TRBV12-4	TGTGCCAGCACCCGGGACAGCGTCTACGAGCAGTACTTC	CASTRDSVYEQYF
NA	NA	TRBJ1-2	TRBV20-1	TGCAGTGCTAGAGATAGGTATCGCAACTATGGCTACACCTTC	CSARDRYRNYGYTF
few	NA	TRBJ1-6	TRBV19	TGTGCCAGTGTAACTTTTCCGGGCCCCCTCCACTTT	CASVTFPGPLHF
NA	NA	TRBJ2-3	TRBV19	TGTGCCAGTAGTATGGGGCCTAGCACAGATACGCAGTATTTT	CASSMGPSTDTQYF
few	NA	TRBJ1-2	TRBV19	TGTGCCAGTACCTTATCCGGGACAAGAAACTATGGCTACACCTTC	CASTLSGTRNYGYTF
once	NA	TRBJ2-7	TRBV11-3	TGTGCCAGCAGCTTGGAATCAGGGACCTCCTACGAGCAGTACTTC	CASSLESGTSYEQYF
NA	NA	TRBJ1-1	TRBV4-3	TGCGCCAGCAGCCAAGAGAACAAGGGGACAAAGGCTGAAGCTTTCTTT	CASSQENKGTKAEAFF
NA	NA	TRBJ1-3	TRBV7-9	TGTGCCAGCAGCTCCCGTCGACACTCTGGAAACACCATATATTTT	CASSSRRHSGNTIYF